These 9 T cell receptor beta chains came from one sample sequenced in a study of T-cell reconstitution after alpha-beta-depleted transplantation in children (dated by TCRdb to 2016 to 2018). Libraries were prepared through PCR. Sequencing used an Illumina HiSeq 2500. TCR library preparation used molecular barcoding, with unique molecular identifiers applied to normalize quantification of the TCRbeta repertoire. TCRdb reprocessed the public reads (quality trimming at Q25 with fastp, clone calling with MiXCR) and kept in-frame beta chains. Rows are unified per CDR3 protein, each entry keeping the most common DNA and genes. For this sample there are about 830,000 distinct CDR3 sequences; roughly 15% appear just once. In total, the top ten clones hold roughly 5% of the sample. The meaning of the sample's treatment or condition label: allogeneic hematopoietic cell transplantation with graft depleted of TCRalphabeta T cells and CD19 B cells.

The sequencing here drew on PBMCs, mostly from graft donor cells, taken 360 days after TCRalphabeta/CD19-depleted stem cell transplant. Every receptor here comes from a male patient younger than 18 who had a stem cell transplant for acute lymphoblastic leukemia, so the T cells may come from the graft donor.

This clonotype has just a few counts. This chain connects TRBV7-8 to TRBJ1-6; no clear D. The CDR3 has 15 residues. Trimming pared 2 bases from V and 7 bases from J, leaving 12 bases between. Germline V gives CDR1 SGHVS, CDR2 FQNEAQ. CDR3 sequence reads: CASSLREVGNSPLHF. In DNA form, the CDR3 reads TGTGCCAGCAGCTTAAGGGAGGTCGGGAATTCACCCCTCCACTTT.

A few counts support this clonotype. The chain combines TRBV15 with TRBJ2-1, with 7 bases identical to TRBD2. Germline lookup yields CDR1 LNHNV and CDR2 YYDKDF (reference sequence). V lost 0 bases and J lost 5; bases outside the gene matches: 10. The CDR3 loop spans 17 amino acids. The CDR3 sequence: CATSRDSTAGPDNEQFF. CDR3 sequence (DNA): TGTGCCACCAGCAGAGATAGTACAGCGGGGCCAGACAATGAGCAGTTCTTC.

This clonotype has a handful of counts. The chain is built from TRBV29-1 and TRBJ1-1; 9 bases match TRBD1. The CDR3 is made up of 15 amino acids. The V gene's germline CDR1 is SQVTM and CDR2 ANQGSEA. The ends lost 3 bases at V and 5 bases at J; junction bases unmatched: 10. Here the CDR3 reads CSVDFLQGARTEAFF. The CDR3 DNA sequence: TGCAGCGTTGACTTCCTACAGGGGGCGCGTACTGAAGCTTTCTTT.

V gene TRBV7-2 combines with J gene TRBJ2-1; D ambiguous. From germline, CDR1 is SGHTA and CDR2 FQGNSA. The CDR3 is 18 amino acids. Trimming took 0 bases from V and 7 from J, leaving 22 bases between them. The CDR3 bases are TGTGCCAGCAGCTTAGCGTACCAGCCCCGGGTGAAGGCGAATGAGCAGTTCTTC. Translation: CASSLAYQPRVKANEQFF.

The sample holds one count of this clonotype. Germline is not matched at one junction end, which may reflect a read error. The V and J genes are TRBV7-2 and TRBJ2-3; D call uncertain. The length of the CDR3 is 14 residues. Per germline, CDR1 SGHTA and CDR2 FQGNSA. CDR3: CASSLEVTTDTQYF. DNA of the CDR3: TGTGCCAGTAGCTTAGAAGTCACCACAGATACGCAGTATTTT.

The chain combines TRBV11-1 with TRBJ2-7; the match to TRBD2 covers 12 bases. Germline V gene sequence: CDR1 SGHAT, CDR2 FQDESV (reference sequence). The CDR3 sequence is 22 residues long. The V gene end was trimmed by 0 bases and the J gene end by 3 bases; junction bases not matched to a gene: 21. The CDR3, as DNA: TGTGCCAGCAGCTTAGCCCTTAAAACGACTAGCGGGAGTATAATTGTGAACTACGAGCAGTACTTC. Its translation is CASSLALKTTSGSIIVNYEQYF.

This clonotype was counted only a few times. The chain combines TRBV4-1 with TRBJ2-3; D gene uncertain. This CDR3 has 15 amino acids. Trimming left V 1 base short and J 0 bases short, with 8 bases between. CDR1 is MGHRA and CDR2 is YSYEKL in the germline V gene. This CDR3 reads CASSQGQPSTDTQYF. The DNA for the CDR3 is TGCGCCAGCAGCCAAGGCCAACCTAGCACAGATACGCAGTATTTT.

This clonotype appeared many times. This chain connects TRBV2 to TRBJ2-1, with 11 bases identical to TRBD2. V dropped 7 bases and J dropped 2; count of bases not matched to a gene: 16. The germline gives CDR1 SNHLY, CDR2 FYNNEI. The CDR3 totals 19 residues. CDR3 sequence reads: CASTAGTSGKYPAYNEQFF. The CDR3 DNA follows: TGTGCCAGCACCGCCGGGACTAGCGGCAAATATCCCGCCTACAATGAGCAGTTCTTC.

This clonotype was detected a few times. CDR3 residues: CASSQSHEKLFF. For the CDR3, the DNA is TGTGCCAGCAGCCAATCTCATGAAAAACTGTTTTTT. V gene TRBV6-5 combines with J gene TRBJ1-4; D is undetermined. CDR3 size: 12 residues. Trimming cost V 6 bases and J 6 bases, with 8 bases left between them. CDR1 MNHEY and CDR2 SVGAGI come from the germline V gene.